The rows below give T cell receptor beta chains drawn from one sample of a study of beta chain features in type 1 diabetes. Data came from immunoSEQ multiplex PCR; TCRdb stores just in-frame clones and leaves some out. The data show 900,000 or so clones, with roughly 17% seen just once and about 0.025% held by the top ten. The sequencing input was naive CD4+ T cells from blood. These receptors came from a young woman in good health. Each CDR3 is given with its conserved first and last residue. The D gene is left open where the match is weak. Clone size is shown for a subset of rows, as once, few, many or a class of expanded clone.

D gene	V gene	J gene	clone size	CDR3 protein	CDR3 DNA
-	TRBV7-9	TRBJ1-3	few	CASSFGRNGKIAGNTIYF	TGTGCCAGCAGCTTCGGTAGAAATGGAAAAATCGCTGGAAACACCATATATTTT
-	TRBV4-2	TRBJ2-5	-	CASSQDSRVQETQYF	TGTGCCAGCAGCCAAGACTCTCGGGTACAAGAGACCCAGTACTTC
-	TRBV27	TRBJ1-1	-	CASSPRERNTEAFF	TGTGCCAGCAGCCCTCGAGAGCGGAACACTGAAGCTTTCTTT
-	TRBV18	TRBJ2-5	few	CASSPQLSARETQYF	TGTGCCAGCTCACCACAGTTGTCCGCCAGGGAGACCCAGTACTTC
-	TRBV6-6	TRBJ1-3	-	CASRAQGNSGNTIYF	TGTGCCAGCAGGGCACAGGGAAACTCTGGAAACACCATATATTTT
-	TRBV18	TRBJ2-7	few	CASSPGTEKYEQYF	TGTGCCAGCTCACCCGGGACGGAGAAGTACGAGCAGTACTTC
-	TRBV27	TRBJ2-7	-	CASSLRRQGGFYEQYF	TGTGCCAGCAGCCTAAGGAGACAGGGAGGATTCTACGAGCAGTACTTC
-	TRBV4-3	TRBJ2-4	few	CASSQGLFSLAKNIQYF	TGCGCCAGCAGCCAAGGACTGTTCTCCCTCGCCAAAAACATTCAGTACTTC
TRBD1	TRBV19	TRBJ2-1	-	CASSTGGFYNEQFF	TGTGCCAGTAGCACAGGGGGCTTCTACAATGAGCAGTTCTTC
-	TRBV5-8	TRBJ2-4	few	CASSSLGIAKNIQYF	TGTGCCAGCAGCTCTCTGGGGATAGCCAAAAACATTCAGTACTTC
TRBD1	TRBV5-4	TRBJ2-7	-	CASSFDSGTGYEQYF	TGTGCCAGCAGCTTCGATTCCGGGACAGGCTACGAGCAGTACTTC
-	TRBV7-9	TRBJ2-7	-	CASSPEGQSYEQYF	TGTGCCAGCAGCCCGGAAGGACAGTCCTACGAGCAGTACTTC
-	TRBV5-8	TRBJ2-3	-	CASSSRTDTQYF	TGTGCCAGCAGCTCCCGGACAGATACGCAGTATTTT
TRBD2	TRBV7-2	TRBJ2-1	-	CASGSGTSGGLYNEQFF	TGTGCCAGCGGATCCGGGACTAGCGGGGGACTCTACAATGAGCAGTTCTTC
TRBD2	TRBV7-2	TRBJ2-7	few	CASSLAGTSGVYEQYF	TGTGCCAGCAGCTTAGCGGGGACTAGCGGGGTGTACGAGCAGTACTTC
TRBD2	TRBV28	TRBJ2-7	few	CASSFGGTSYEQYF	TGTGCCAGCAGTTTCGGCGGGACTAGCTACGAGCAGTACTTC
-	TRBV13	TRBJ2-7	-	CASSYGRAGPTEQYF	TGTGCCAGCAGCTACGGGCGGGCCGGGCCTACCGAGCAGTACTTC
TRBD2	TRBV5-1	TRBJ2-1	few	CASSARLAGVGEQFF	TGCGCCAGCAGCGCGCGACTAGCGGGAGTCGGGGAGCAGTTCTTC
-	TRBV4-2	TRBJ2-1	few	CASSQGRDNEQFF	TGTGCCAGCAGCCAGGGCCGGGATAATGAGCAGTTCTTC
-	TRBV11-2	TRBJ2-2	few	CASSLEGSANTGELFF	TGTGCCAGCAGCTTAGAGGGTTCCGCGAACACCGGGGAGCTGTTTTTT
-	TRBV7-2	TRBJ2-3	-	CASSPTGTDTQYF	TGTGCCAGCAGCCCTACGGGCACAGATACGCAGTATTTT
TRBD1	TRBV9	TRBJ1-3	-	CASSPVGQASGNTIYF	TGTGCCAGCAGCCCAGTAGGACAGGCCTCTGGAAACACCATATATTTC
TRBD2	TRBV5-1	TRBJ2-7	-	CASTYDGTSAYEQYF	TGCGCCAGCACCTACGACGGGACTAGTGCCTACGAGCAGTACTTC
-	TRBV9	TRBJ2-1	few	CASSVDSHRLNEQFF	TGTGCCAGCAGCGTCGACTCGCACCGTCTGAATGAGCAGTTCTTC
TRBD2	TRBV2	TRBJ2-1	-	CASSGTSVYNEQFF	TGTGCCAGCAGTGGGACTAGCGTCTACAATGAGCAGTTCTTC
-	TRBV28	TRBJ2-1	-	CASSLRWGEQFF	TGTGCCAGCAGTTTGAGATGGGGGGAGCAGTTCTTC
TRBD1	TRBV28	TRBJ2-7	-	CASSSGQGSEQYF	TGTGCCAGCAGTTCCGGACAGGGTTCCGAGCAGTACTTC
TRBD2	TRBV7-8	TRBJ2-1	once	CASSLGTSISYNEQFF	TGTGCCAGCAGCCTAGGGACTAGTATCTCCTACAATGAGCAGTTCTTC
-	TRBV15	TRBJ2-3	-	CATSRDFRGTSTDTQYF	TGTGCCACCAGCAGAGATTTCCGAGGAACTAGCACAGATACGCAGTATTTT
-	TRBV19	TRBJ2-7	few	CASSIGVPRDEQYF	TGTGCCAGTAGTATTGGTGTGCCTCGCGACGAGCAGTACTTC
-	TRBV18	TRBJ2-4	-	CASSPDGVAKNIQYF	TGTGCCAGCTCCCCAGATGGGGTAGCCAAAAACATTCAGTACTTC
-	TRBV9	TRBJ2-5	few	CASSVTVRAQETQYF	TGTGCCAGCAGCGTAACAGTTAGGGCCCAAGAGACCCAGTACTTC
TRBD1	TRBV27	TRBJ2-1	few	CASSFRDRAYNEQFF	TGTGCCAGCAGTTTTAGGGACAGGGCGTACAATGAGCAGTTCTTC
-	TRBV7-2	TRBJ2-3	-	CASSLGGTQYF	TGTGCCAGCAGTTTGGGAGGTACGCAGTATTTT
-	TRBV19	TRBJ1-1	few	CASSGRETEAFF	TGTGCCAGTAGTGGACGGGAAACTGAAGCTTTCTTT
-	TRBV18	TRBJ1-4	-	CASSPMRDEKLFF	TGTGCCAGCTCACCAATGAGGGATGAAAAACTGTTTTTT
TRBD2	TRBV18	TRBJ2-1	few	CASSPLWEGPSYNEQFF	TGTGCCAGCTCCCCCTTGTGGGAGGGCCCCTCTTACAATGAGCAGTTCTTC
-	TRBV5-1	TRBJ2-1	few	CASSLGTRRGEEQFF	TGCGCCAGCAGCCTAGGGACCCGGCGTGGGGAGGAGCAGTTCTTC
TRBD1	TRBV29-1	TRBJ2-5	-	CSVDRGQETQYF	TGCAGCGTGGACAGGGGTCAAGAGACCCAGTACTTC
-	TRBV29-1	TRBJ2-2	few	CSVMGGANTGELFF	TGCAGCGTAATGGGGGGCGCGAACACCGGGGAGCTGTTTTTT
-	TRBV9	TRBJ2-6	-	CASSVGGISGANVLTF	TGTGCCAGCAGCGTAGGCGGAATCTCTGGGGCCAACGTCCTGACTTTC